This T cell receptor (beta chain) is from a study of vaccination and CD4 T cells after COVID-19. Oncomine TCR Beta short-read sequencing was applied to DNA from cultured CD4+ T cells. TCRdb passed the PCR reads through MiXCR, listing each CDR3 protein once. The table lists 2,600 or so distinct CDR3 sequences, roughly a third of them singletons. V lost 4 bases to trimming and J lost 2 bases; unmatched junction nucleotides: 11. Germline V gene sequence: CDR1 SGHRS, CDR2 YFSETQ. CDR3 size: 16 residues. Treatment described: approximately 9-day PBMC culture with coronavirus spike peptide pools or control peptides (ViraFEST assay). General study results and limits: Only relatively few convalescent patients were studied, and early post-infection timepoints were not analyzed.

Of note for this clonotype: Its target is not known.

Sequencing was carried out using CD4+ T cells from blood, cultured in vitro. The chain uses TRBV5-1 and TRBJ2-5, with 7 bases that match TRBD1. The sequence was collected from a human donor who had recovered from COVID-19. The CDR3 here is CASSLPTGNGQETQYF. For the CDR3, the DNA is TGCGCCAGCAGCCTCCCGACAGGGAATGGACAAGAGACCCAGTACTTC.